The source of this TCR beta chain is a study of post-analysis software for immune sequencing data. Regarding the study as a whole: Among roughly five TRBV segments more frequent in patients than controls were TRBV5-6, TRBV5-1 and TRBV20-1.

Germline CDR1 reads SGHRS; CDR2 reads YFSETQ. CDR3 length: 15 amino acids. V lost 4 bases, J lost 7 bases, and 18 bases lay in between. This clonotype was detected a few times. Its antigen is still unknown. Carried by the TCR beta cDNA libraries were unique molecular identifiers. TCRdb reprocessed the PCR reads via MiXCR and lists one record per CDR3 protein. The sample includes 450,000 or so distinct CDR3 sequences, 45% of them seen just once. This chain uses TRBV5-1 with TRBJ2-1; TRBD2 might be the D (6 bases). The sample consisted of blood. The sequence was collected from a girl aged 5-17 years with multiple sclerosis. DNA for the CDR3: TGCGCCAGCAGCCGGACTACGAGTTCAGGGAATGAGCAGTTCTTC. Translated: CASSRTTSSGNEQFF.